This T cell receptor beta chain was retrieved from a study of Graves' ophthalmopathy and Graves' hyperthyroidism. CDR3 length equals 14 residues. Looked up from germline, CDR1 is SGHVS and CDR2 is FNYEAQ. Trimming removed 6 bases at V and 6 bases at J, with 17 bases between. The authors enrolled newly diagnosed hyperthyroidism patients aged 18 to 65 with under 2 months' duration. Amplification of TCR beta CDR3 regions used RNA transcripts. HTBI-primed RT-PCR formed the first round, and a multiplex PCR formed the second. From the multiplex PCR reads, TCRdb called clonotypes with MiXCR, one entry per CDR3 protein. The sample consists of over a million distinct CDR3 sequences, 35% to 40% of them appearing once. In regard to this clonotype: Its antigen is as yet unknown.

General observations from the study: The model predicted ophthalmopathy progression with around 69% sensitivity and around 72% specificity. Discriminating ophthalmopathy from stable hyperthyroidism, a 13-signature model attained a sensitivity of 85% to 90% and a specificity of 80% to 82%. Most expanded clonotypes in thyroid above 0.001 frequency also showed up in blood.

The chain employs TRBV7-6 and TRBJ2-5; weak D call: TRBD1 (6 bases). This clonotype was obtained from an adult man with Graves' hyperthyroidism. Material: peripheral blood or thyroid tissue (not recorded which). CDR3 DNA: TGTGCCAGCAGGCGCACAGGGCGTGTGCAGACCCAGTACTTC. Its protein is CASRRTGRVQTQYF.